This passage covers 24 T cell receptor beta chains from one sample sequenced in a study of T cells after yellow fever vaccination. TCRdb reprocessed the 5' RACE reads via MiXCR and lists one record per CDR3 protein. This table holds roughly 150,000 distinct CDR3 sequences, 5% to 7.5% found once. Sequenced material: CD4+ T cells sorted from PBMCs, taken 10 days after the yellow fever booster vaccination. The source of these receptors is a young man who received the YFV17D yellow fever vaccine.

The table lists this clonotype with many counts. The V call is TRBV9, the J call TRBJ1-3; D is perhaps TRBD1 (6 bases). V was clipped by 4 bases and J by 0 bases, with 11 bases between them. The CDR3 is 15 residues long. Germline V CDR1 and CDR2: SGDLS, YYNGEE. CDR3 residues: CASSSGQNSGNTIYF. The CDR3 nucleotides are TGTGCCAGCAGCTCAGGACAGAACTCTGGAAACACCATATATTTT.

This clonotype was observed many times. The V and J genes are TRBV5-4 and TRBJ2-5; D unclear. Between the trimmed V and J ends, which lost 4 bases and 3 bases, there was a span of 10 bases. This CDR3 is built from 13 residues. Germline CDR1 is SGHNT and CDR2 is YYREEE (reference sequence). The CDR3 spells CASSPVGEETQYF. DNA for the CDR3: TGTGCCAGCAGCCCGGTGGGCGAAGAGACCCAGTACTTC.

This clonotype has ten or more counts. V gene TRBV4-3 combines with J gene TRBJ2-1, with a tentative D call TRBD2 (6 bases). The CDR3 is 18 amino acids. Germline loops: CDR1 LGHNA, CDR2 YSLEER. Between the trimmed V and J ends, which lost 1 base and 1 base, there was a span of 17 bases. The CDR3 DNA follows: TGCGCCAGCAGCCAAGGGACCGGCGGGCGGGGATCCTACAATGAGCAGTTCTTC. Protein: CASSQGTGGRGSYNEQFF.

In this sample, this clonotype turned up many times. The conserved closing phenylalanine or tryptophan is absent in this CDR3, likely reflecting a read error. The limits of the CDR3 on the DNA are not certain, so only TCRdb's listed CDR3 is given. This chain connects TRBV24-1 to TRBJ2-1. From its first to its last residue, the CDR3 has 8 amino acids. The germline gives CDR1 KGHDR, CDR2 SFDVKD. The CDR3 sequence: CATWLTWS.

This clonotype appeared many times. This rearrangement joins TRBV7-2 to TRBJ2-3, with 7 bases that match TRBD2. In germline, CDR1 is SGHTA, CDR2 FQGNSA. The junction had 6 bases not matched to a gene; V was cut back by 2 bases and J by 1 base. There are 16 residues in the CDR3. The CDR3 DNA sequence: TGTGCCAGCAGCTTACTCGGCGGGAGTGGCACAGATACGCAGTATTTT. Translation gives CASSLLGGSGTDTQYF.

The table lists this clonotype with a few counts. The chain uses TRBV7-9 and TRBJ2-2; D is perhaps TRBD1 (5 bases). The CDR3 is made up of 16 amino acids. Germline-derived CDR1 and CDR2 are SEHNR and FQNEAQ (reference sequence). V was trimmed by 10 bases and J by 4 bases, leaving 22 bases between them. CDR3 region: CAIGPGRQGGTGELFF. In nucleotides, the CDR3 is TGTGCCATCGGCCCTGGGCGGCAGGGCGGCACCGGGGAGCTGTTTTTT.

In this sample, this clonotype turned up many times. The chain links TRBV5-1 to TRBJ2-2, with D possibly being TRBD1 (5 bases). The CDR3 runs 14 residues. The V end lost 7 bases, the J end lost 1 base, and 11 bases lay between the germline ends. Per germline, CDR1 SGHRS and CDR2 YFSETQ. This chain's CDR3 is CASGETENTGELFF. In nucleotides, the CDR3 is TGCGCCAGCGGAGAGACAGAGAACACCGGGGAGCTGTTTTTT.

This clonotype was counted at least ten times. V is TRBV29-1 and J is TRBJ2-2; D is ambiguous. Germline CDR1 SQVTM, CDR2 ANQGSEA. V was clipped by 7 bases and J by 2 bases, with 14 bases between them. The CDR3 is 14 amino acids. CDR3 DNA: TGCAGCGCTACGCCCGACTCAAACACCGGGGAGCTGTTTTTT. Its translation is CSATPDSNTGELFF.

This clonotype came up many times. The chain joins TRBV15 to TRBJ1-1, with a possible D match to TRBD1 (5 bases). This CDR3 region has 15 residues. Germline values: CDR1 LNHNV, CDR2 YYDKDF (reference sequence). V gave up 0 bases and J gave up 4 bases, with 12 bases separating them. The DNA of the CDR3 is TGTGCCACCAGCAGAGAGTACTCGGGGCCCACTGAAGCTTTCTTT. Translating it yields CATSREYSGPTEAFF.

In its sample, this clonotype was seen many times. The chain has TRBV2 and TRBJ2-3; D uncertain. CDR3 length: 15 residues. Between the trimmed V and J ends, which lost 2 bases and 1 base, there was a span of 10 bases. Looked up from germline, CDR1 is SNHLY and CDR2 is FYNNEI. In DNA, the CDR3 is TGTGCCAGCAGTGAACAAGCGTCGGGCACAGATACGCAGTATTTT. Residues: CASSEQASGTDTQYF.

The table lists this clonotype with many counts. The chain joins TRBV5-6 to TRBJ2-7; D ambiguous. Germline CDR1 SGHDT, CDR2 YYEEEE. The CDR3 contains 14 residues. Trimming stripped 0 bases from V and 3 bases from J, with 10 bases between. The CDR3: CASSLVSPSYEQYF. CDR3 in DNA: TGTGCCAGCAGCTTGGTATCGCCAAGCTACGAGCAGTACTTC.

This clonotype was recorded at least ten times. This chain uses TRBV6-5 with TRBJ2-5; D may be TRBD2 (5 bases). Trimming cost V 3 bases and J 7 bases, with 12 bases left between them. The CDR3 contains 13 residues. Germline V gives CDR1 MNHEY, CDR2 SVGAGI. CDR3 DNA sequence: TGTGCCAGCAGTTATAGGGAGAGCGGGACCCAGTACTTC. Residues: CASSYRESGTQYF.

This clonotype showed up many times. This chain links TRBV27 with TRBJ2-1; TRBD2 aligns across 12 bases. Germline V gene lookup returns CDR1 MNHEY and CDR2 SMNVEV (reference sequence). The CDR3 spans 15 residues. The junction had 5 bases not matched to a gene; V was cut back by 5 bases and J by 6 bases. This CDR3 is CASSGGLAGTNEQFF. In DNA form, the CDR3 reads TGTGCCAGCAGTGGGGGACTAGCGGGCACCAATGAGCAGTTCTTC.

This clonotype was counted ten times or more. In DNA form, the CDR3 reads TGTGCCACCAGTGACCCTATTTCTAGCACAGATACGCAGTATTTT. It encodes CATSDPISSTDTQYF. The chain carries TRBV24-1 and TRBJ2-3; D is unresolved. V dropped 4 bases and J dropped 0 bases, with 10 bases sitting between them. The length of the CDR3 is 15 residues. Germline V gene lookup returns CDR1 KGHDR and CDR2 SFDVKD.

The CDR3 region is CASSERGGGQTQYF. CDR3 DNA: TGTGCCAGCAGCGAGAGGGGGGGGGGCCAGACCCAGTACTTC. This sequence joins TRBV9 and TRBJ2-5, with D possibly matching TRBD2 (7 bases). The CDR3 has 14 residues. Germline-derived CDR1 and CDR2 are SGDLS and YYNGEE. V lost 3 bases to trimming and J lost 6 bases, with 15 bases between them.

There are many counts of this clonotype. The chain carries TRBV7-2 and TRBJ1-2; D might be TRBD1 (5 bases). The CDR3 consists of 14 residues. Germline V gene sequence: CDR1 SGHTA, CDR2 FQGNSA. Trimming shortened V by 6 bases and J by 12 bases, and 23 bases separated the two germline ends. This CDR3 is CASSPGQDLLIHTF. The CDR3 nucleotides read TGTGCCAGCAGTCCGGGGCAGGACCTGTTAATACACACCTTC.

On this clonotype itself: With a much larger clone just one base away, this may be a read error. This rearrangement joins TRBV7-9 to TRBJ2-5; unclear D gene. V was pared by 3 bases and J by 5 bases, with 7 bases between. The CDR3 consists of 12 residues. CDR1 is SEHNR, CDR2 FQNEAQ, per germline (reference sequence). CDR3 amino acids: CASSFSSETQYF. DNA for the CDR3: TGTGCCAGCAGCTTCAGCAGTGAGACCCAGTACTTC.

This clonotype was observed at least ten times. The rearrangement links TRBV9 to TRBJ2-5; the D gene is possibly TRBD2 (7 bases). Looked up from germline, CDR1 is SGDLS and CDR2 is YYNGEE. Trimming shortened V by 3 bases and J by 6 bases, and 15 bases separated the two germline ends. The CDR3 spans 14 residues. CDR3 loop: CASSGGGGWQTQYF. As DNA, the CDR3 is TGTGCCAGCAGCGGGGGAGGGGGATGGCAGACCCAGTACTTC.

This clonotype came up many times. This sequence joins TRBV20-1 and TRBJ2-3; 10 bases map to TRBD2. This CDR3 contains 15 residues. The germline gives CDR1 DFQATT, CDR2 SNEGSKA (reference sequence). V was clipped by 6 bases and J by 4 bases; unmatched bases: 10. The DNA for the CDR3 is TGCAGTGCGGGAGAGAGCGGGAGGGTGGCAGATACGCAGTATTTT. This translates into CSAGESGRVADTQYF.

In this sample, this clonotype turned up a few times. V usage is TRBV3-1 and J usage is TRBJ1-2, with D possibly TRBD1 on 6 matching bases. Germline loops: CDR1 LGHDT, CDR2 YNNKEL (reference sequence). V gave up 4 bases and J gave up 4 bases, with 10 bases separating them. This CDR3 has 13 residues. The CDR3 here is CASSPGGTYGYTF. For the CDR3, the DNA is TGTGCCAGCAGCCCTGGGGGCACCTATGGCTACACCTTC.

This clonotype was detected many times. The chain recombines TRBV12-3 or TRBV12-4 with TRBJ1-1, with D possibly TRBD1 on 5 matching bases. This CDR3 comprises 13 residues. Trimming left V 2 bases short and J 11 bases short, with 15 bases between. The CDR3 coding sequence is TGTGCCAGCAGTTTATTTAAGGGGCGCGAGGCTTTCTTT. Protein: CASSLFKGREAFF.

This clonotype came up many times. The J gene is TRBJ1-4, the V gene TRBV20-1; D might be TRBD1 (6 bases). This CDR3 comprises 14 residues. V was trimmed by 3 bases and J by 7 bases, leaving 15 bases between them. Germline V gene data show CDR1 as DFQATT and CDR2 as SNEGSKA (reference sequence). The CDR3: CSASERGPSEKLFF. CDR3 coding DNA: TGCAGTGCTAGTGAGCGGGGGCCTAGTGAAAAACTGTTTTTT.

This clonotype has a handful of counts. The chain has TRBV20-1 and TRBJ2-7; 7 bases are a match to TRBD2. With 6 bases clipped from V and 3 bases from J, the junction kept 8 bases outside the gene matches. This CDR3 spans 13 amino acids. Looked up from germline, CDR1 is DFQATT and CDR2 is SNEGSKA (reference sequence). CDR3 DNA sequence: TGCAGTGCCGATGGGGGAGGGGACTACGAGCAGTACTTC. This encodes CSADGGGDYEQYF.

This clonotype showed up many times. The gene calls are TRBV5-1 and TRBJ1-1, with 8 positions matching TRBD1. Unmatched junction bases numbered 16, after V lost 5 bases and J lost 7 bases. Germline CDR1 and CDR2: SGHRS and YFSETQ. CDR3 length: 16 residues. The CDR3 DNA reads as TGCGCCAGCAGACCCGGACAGGGATGGTTGAGTGGTGAAGCTTTCTTT. Translation gives CASRPGQGWLSGEAFF.